This T cell receptor (beta chain) was profiled in a study of blood T cell repertoires in COVID-19. Study background: T cells, B-cell-depleted T cells, or PBMCs supplied cDNA or gDNA.

All enrollees were about 18 to 89 years old and from about two dozen US areas. Exposed participants encountered a COVID-19 case during the 2 weeks preceding study entry. In the original processing: Estimated nucleated cell counts came from reference gene primer amplification. This table comes from immunoSEQ multiplex PCR, and its TCRdb copy is limited to in-frame clones, with some not included. The V and J calls and clone size are taken from that table; D and trimming were inferred from the DNA. The data contain a few hundred thousand clones, 90% to 95% of them singletons. The sample consisted of PBMCs or T cells enriched from blood (not recorded which). This TCR derives from a woman aged 40 to 50 who had been exposed to COVID-19.

As DNA, the CDR3 is TGCGCCAGCAGCCCAGTATCAGGGTCCAATCAGCCCCAGCATTTT. Translation: CASSPVSGSNQPQHF. The V gene is TRBV5-1, the J gene TRBJ1-5; the D gene is possibly TRBD1 (5 bases). This CDR3 spans 15 amino acids. V dropped 4 bases and J dropped 3 bases, with 14 bases sitting between them. From germline, CDR1 is SGHRS and CDR2 YFSETQ.